This T cell receptor beta chain was profiled in a study of regulatory T cells in long-lasting Graves disease. The sample holds many counts of this clonotype. Germline CDR1 reads MNHNS; CDR2 reads SASEGT. This CDR3 contains 13 residues. V was clipped by 5 bases and J by 1 base, with 8 bases between them. Sequencing libraries for TCR beta were prepared with iRepertoire HTBI primers and Arm-PCR of CDR3 regions. One entry per CDR3 protein, called by TCRdb with MiXCR from the multiplex PCR reads. Of about 660,000 distinct CDR3 sequences detected, 25% to 35% appear once; the ten largest clones hold around 40%. Time point noted: persistent/refractory GD, antithyroid drugs over 5 years with positive TRAb. Preparation of the TCR library used RNA extracted from PBMCs.

The sample here was peripheral blood mononuclear cells (PBMCs), taken when the disease was refractory, from a patient treated with antithyroid drugs. The source of this sequence is a female donor with Graves disease. The rearrangement joins TRBV6-1 to TRBJ1-2; D remains ambiguous. The CDR3 sequence is CASSIQLNYGYTF. The CDR3 DNA reads as TGTGCCAGCAGTATACAGCTTAACTATGGCTACACCTTC.